The table lists the clone carrying this T cell receptor beta chain with a few counts. This may be a read error, as it is one base from a much larger clone. This CDR3 fails to terminate in the conserved phenylalanine or tryptophan, so it likely reflects a read error. The source of the sample is a study of T cells in Graves' hyperthyroidism and ophthalmopathy. Germline V gene sequence: CDR1 SNHLY, CDR2 FYNNEI. The CDR3 consists of 12 residues. V was pared by 3 bases and J by 3 bases, with 5 bases between. Amplification targeted TCR beta CDR3 regions from RNA transcripts. The HTBI primer set drove a first-round RT-PCR of the TCR CDR3. TCRdb ran MiXCR on the multiplex PCR reads and lists one entry per CDR3 protein. The repertoire has about 600,000 distinct CDR3 sequences, approximately 15% of them found once; the top ten carry roughly 6.9%. Uncontrolled infection, other autoimmune disease, pregnancy or lactation led to exclusion.

This TCR came from a woman between 18 and 29 years old with Graves' ophthalmopathy. Sequencing was performed on blood. V gene TRBV2 combines with J gene TRBJ1-1; no reliable D call. The CDR3 DNA is TGTGCCAGCAGTGATACATACACTGAAGCTTTCTCT. Translating gives CASSDTYTEAFS.